These T cell receptor beta chains were read from a single sample in a study of blood T cell repertoires in COVID-19. Sequencing was performed with immunoSEQ multiplex PCR; in TCRdb, only in-frame clones are kept and a portion is missing. The sample holds approximately 75,000 clones; roughly 78% are singletons and the top ten take around 6.9%. Source material: peripheral blood. These receptors all stem from a human donor in a cohort sampled during active COVID-19. CDR3s include the opening cysteine and the closing phenylalanine or tryptophan. D genes are given only for firm matches. Part of the rows lack a size; the others show once, few, many or a class for expanded clones.

V gene	D gene	J gene	clone size	CDR3 protein	CDR3 DNA
TRBV29-1	.	TRBJ2-5	.	CSVGRVAYQETQYF	TGCAGCGTTGGGAGGGTGGCGTACCAAGAGACCCAGTACTTC
TRBV29-1	TRBD1	TRBJ1-5	.	CSVAHGAGGQQPQHF	TGCAGCGTTGCGCATGGGGCAGGGGGGCAGCAGCCCCAGCATTTT
TRBV7-9	.	TRBJ1-2	.	CASSFGGDGYTF	TGTGCCAGCAGCTTTGGGGGGGATGGCTACACCTTC
TRBV7-8	.	TRBJ2-7	once	CASSLGGRLRVSYEQYF	TGTGCCAGCAGCTTAGGTGGACGCCTGAGGGTATCCTACGAGCAGTACTTC
TRBV2	.	TRBJ1-6	.	CASSVEGTFNSPLHF	TGTGCCAGCAGTGTTGAGGGCACCTTTAATTCACCCCTCCACTTT
TRBV11-2	.	TRBJ1-2	.	CASSPGVQYGYTF	TGTGCCAGCAGCCCAGGGGTGCAATATGGCTACACCTTC
TRBV5-6	TRBD1	TRBJ1-4	.	CASSLRTGGSFNEKLFF	TGTGCCAGCAGCCTGAGGACAGGGGGCTCGTTTAATGAAAAACTGTTTTTT
TRBV19	.	TRBJ1-5	.	CASSINVGGRPQHF	TGTGCCAGTAGTATAAACGTCGGGGGGCGGCCCCAGCATTTT
TRBV28	.	TRBJ1-2	few	CASTPGQDYGYTF	TGTGCCAGCACGCCGGGACAAGACTATGGCTACACCTTC
TRBV6-2/TRBV6-3	TRBD1	TRBJ1-1	.	CASSYPTGTANTEAFF	TGTGCCAGCAGTTACCCTACCGGGACAGCAAACACTGAAGCTTTCTTT
TRBV5-1	TRBD1	TRBJ2-7	.	CASSGDPGQLYEQYF	TGCGCCAGCAGCGGAGATCCGGGACAGCTCTACGAGCAGTACTTC
TRBV18	.	TRBJ1-5	.	CASSPPRGSNQPQHF	TGTGCCAGCTCACCCCCCAGGGGAAGCAATCAGCCCCAGCATTTT
TRBV7-3	TRBD2	TRBJ2-1	.	CASSLKGTSGSHNEQFF	TGTGCCAGCAGCTTAAAGGGGACTAGCGGGTCCCACAATGAGCAGTTCTTC
TRBV27	.	TRBJ2-2	.	CASSSTGELFF	TGTGCCAGCAGCTCCACCGGGGAGCTGTTTTTT
TRBV5-1	TRBD1	TRBJ1-1	.	CASRWTGNTEAFF	TGCGCCAGCAGATGGACAGGGAACACTGAAGCTTTCTTT
TRBV7-9	TRBD1	TRBJ2-7	.	CASSLNLRDSSYEQYF	TGTGCCAGCAGCTTAAACCTCCGGGACAGCTCCTACGAGCAGTACTTC
TRBV20-1	.	TRBJ2-5	.	CSASNSAGFLETQYF	TGCAGTGCTAGTAATAGTGCGGGATTTTTGGAGACCCAGTACTTC
TRBV2	.	TRBJ1-2	.	CASSEGGLGGYTF	TGTGCCAGCAGTGAAGGAGGGTTAGGGGGCTACACCTTC
TRBV7-8	.	TRBJ2-7	once	CASSSGVAVKSTVYEQYF	TGTGCCAGCAGCTCCGGGGTAGCGGTGAAATCGACCGTCTACGAGCAGTACTTC
TRBV7-6	.	TRBJ1-2	.	CASSLDFRGSYNYGYTF	TGTGCCAGCAGCTTAGATTTTCGGGGGTCCTATAACTATGGCTACACCTTC
TRBV27	TRBD1	TRBJ2-7	.	CASFRTGTPYEQYF	TGTGCCAGCTTTAGGACAGGGACTCCCTACGAGCAGTACTTC
TRBV4-2	.	TRBJ1-5	few	CASSLAGNQPQHF	TGTGCCAGCAGCCTAGCGGGCAATCAGCCCCAGCATTTT
TRBV7-9	.	TRBJ1-4	.	CASSLGQKNEKLFF	TGTGCCAGCAGCTTAGGACAGAAAAATGAAAAACTGTTTTTT
TRBV9	.	TRBJ2-2	.	CASTGFTGSTGELFF	TGTGCCAGCACCGGATTCACAGGGTCGACCGGGGAGCTGTTTTTT
TRBV30	.	TRBJ1-2	.	CAWSLGASYGYTF	TGTGCCTGGAGTCTGGGGGCCAGCTATGGCTACACCTTC
TRBV7-2	.	TRBJ1-5	.	CASSLESILTQPQHF	TGTGCCAGCAGCTTAGAATCGATCCTTACACAGCCCCAGCATTTT
TRBV30	.	TRBJ2-1	.	CAWSRVSYNEQFF	TGTGCCTGGAGTCGGGTCTCCTACAATGAGCAGTTCTTC
TRBV29-1	TRBD1	TRBJ1-1	.	CSVEARQGGTEAFF	TGCAGCGTTGAAGCCAGACAGGGCGGCACTGAAGCTTTCTTT
TRBV5-6	.	TRBJ2-1	.	CASSLRIGESYNEQFF	TGTGCCAGCAGTCTTCGGATAGGGGAATCCTACAATGAGCAGTTCTTC
TRBV11-2	.	TRBJ1-3	.	CASSLQAPGNTIYF	TGTGCCAGCAGCTTACAGGCTCCTGGAAACACCATATATTTT
TRBV18	TRBD1	TRBJ2-6	.	CASSPPPATGPGANVLTF	TGTGCCAGCTCACCACCGCCTGCGACAGGGCCTGGGGCCAACGTCCTGACTTTC
TRBV13	TRBD1	TRBJ1-6	few	CASSLAGYGQGFSPLHF	TGTGCCAGCAGCTTAGCTGGGTACGGACAGGGATTTTCACCCCTCCACTTT
TRBV7-2	.	TRBJ2-1	.	CASSPGHEQFF	TGTGCCAGCAGCCCAGGACACGAGCAGTTCTTC
TRBV5-6	.	TRBJ1-4	.	CASSGPGGGTNEKLFF	TGTGCCAGCAGCGGACCCGGTGGGGGGACTAATGAAAAACTGTTTTTT
TRBV7-2	.	TRBJ1-2	.	CASTGGGYGYTF	TGTGCCAGCACCGGGGGGGGGTATGGCTACACCTTC
TRBV2	.	TRBJ1-1	.	CASIPGEGAEAFF	TGTGCCAGCATTCCAGGGGAGGGCGCTGAAGCTTTCTTT
TRBV18	.	TRBJ2-7	.	CATAQGRHEQYF	TGTGCCACCGCCCAGGGTCGACACGAGCAGTACTTC
TRBV6-6	TRBD2	TRBJ2-3	.	CASTRAGGGDTQYF	TGTGCCAGCACGCGGGCGGGGGGAGGAGATACGCAGTATTTT
TRBV6-5	.	TRBJ1-4	.	CASSWDREKLFF	TGTGCCAGCAGTTGGGATCGGGAGAAACTGTTTTTT
TRBV7-9	TRBD1	TRBJ2-7	once	CASSHGTGRFKTEQYF	TGTGCCAGCAGCCACGGGACAGGGCGATTTAAGACCGAGCAGTACTTC
TRBV27	TRBD2	TRBJ2-7	.	CASRTSGGTYEQYF	TGTGCCAGCAGAACAAGCGGGGGAACCTACGAGCAGTACTTC
TRBV7-2	TRBD1	TRBJ1-5	.	CASSFGVRGGNQPQHF	TGTGCCAGCAGCTTCGGCGTCAGGGGGGGCAATCAGCCCCAGCATTTT
TRBV2	.	TRBJ1-3	few	CASSGLNTIYF	TGTGCCAGCAGCGGACTCAACACCATATATTTT
TRBV29-1	.	TRBJ2-3	once	CSVGPATQYF	TGCAGCGTTGGGCCCGCAACGCAGTATTTT
TRBV3-1/TRBV3-2	TRBD2	TRBJ2-5	.	CASSQDLRGGGAGETQYF	TGTGCCAGCAGCCAAGATCTTAGAGGCGGGGGGGCCGGAGAGACCCAGTACTTC
TRBV7-9	.	TRBJ2-7	.	CASSAGTLGGEQYF	TGTGCCAGCAGTGCCGGGACCCTGGGGGGCGAGCAGTACTTC
TRBV15	TRBD1	TRBJ1-4	.	CATSDRGKVEKLFF	TGTGCCACCAGCGACAGGGGAAAGGTAGAAAAACTGTTTTTT
TRBV6-5	TRBD2	TRBJ2-3	once	CASRLAGLADTQYF	TGTGCCAGTCGACTAGCGGGGTTGGCAGATACGCAGTATTTT
TRBV19	.	TRBJ1-5	.	CASSPRYDQPQHF	TGTGCCAGTAGTCCCCGGTATGATCAGCCCCAGCATTTT
TRBV6-6	.	TRBJ2-7	.	CASSYPTLGVSYEQYF	TGTGCCAGCAGTTACCCCACTCTGGGAGTCTCCTACGAGCAGTACTTC
TRBV2	.	TRBJ1-5	.	CASRGGASGGNQPQHF	TGTGCCAGCAGGGGAGGGGCGTCGGGGGGCAATCAGCCCCAGCATTTT